The entry below gives a single T cell receptor beta chain sequence along with its context. CDR1 SGHAT and CDR2 FQNNGV come from the germline V gene. There are 15 residues in the CDR3. Trimming took 1 base from V and 7 from J, leaving 16 bases between them. Assignments of participants to cohorts depended upon their own reported clinical history. Within 2 weeks of study entry, exposed participants had contacted a PCR-confirmed or clinician-diagnosed COVID-19 case. The repertoire was sequenced with immunoSEQ multiplex PCR; TCRdb's copy has only in-frame clones and lacks some. This table holds a few hundred thousand clones, around 84% found once. This record belongs to a study of blood T cell repertoires in COVID-19. Turning to the study itself: Italy, Spain and the United States were the sources of the convalescent and acute COVID-19 samples. PBMCs, B-cell-depleted T cells, or T cells provided the cDNA or gDNA that made up the material.

The material sequenced was PBMCs or T cells enriched from blood (not recorded which). The clonotype comes from a woman aged 50 to 65 who had been exposed to COVID-19. The chain has TRBV11-2 and TRBJ1-2; D gene ambiguous. As DNA, the CDR3 is TGTGCCAGCAGCTTAGGTGTCACCTCCCCCGGTGGCTACACCTTC. Translated, it gives CASSLGVTSPGGYTF.